The TCR beta chain described here comes from a study of T cell responses to AZD1222 COVID-19 vaccine (dated by TCRdb to 2020 to 2022). Notes on the research overall: TCR sequencing covered more than 230 trial participants: about 210 given two doses of AZD1222 and about 26 given two doses of MenACWY control vaccine. Trial participants were enrolled by age into subgroups of 18-55, 56-69 and 70-plus years, and 148, 28 and 57 TCR-sequenced participants, respectively, were included in these subgroups.

A note on this clone: This clone's antigen is unknown. The record has no base qualities; no much larger clone is one base away.

What this sample's time point label stands for: about 28 days (+/-7) after the second vaccine dose. AZD1222 recipients with second doses at about 4 weeks or about 12 weeks were pooled, because spike-specific TCR depth and breadth did not differ between schedules. Vaccinee samples were obtained from the UK trials COV001 and COV002, which included a single-blind randomized controlled phase 2/3 trial of AZD1222 (ChAdOx1 nCoV-19) in healthy adults. For TCRbeta chain sequencing, PBMC samples from trial participants were taken at day 0 and at day 28 after the second dose. The CDR3 regions of human TCRbeta chains were subjected to immunosequencing. Processing in the source paper ran as follows. TCRs in the repertoires were matched against a reference library of SARS-CoV-2-specific TCRs that had been generated with the MIRA antigen-specificity platform. Breadth meant the fraction of unique TCRs that were SARS-CoV-2-associated, whereas depth meant the fraction of total T cells that were SARS-CoV-2-associated. Using the MIRA data, each spike-specific TCR was assigned both to the spike region to which the TCR was reactive and to a CD4 or CD8 class. Log10-transformed breadth and depth values were compared by one-way ANOVA with Sidak's multiple comparisons tests. TCRdb limited this immuneACCESS table to in-frame rearrangements with V and J called. A share of clones is missing; checked studies link under half to unresolved V genes, and the rest is unexplained. V, J and clone size reflect that table, while D and trimming were determined from the DNA. The sample contains fewer than 55,000 clones, roughly 88% of them found a single time. About a third of the sample is held by the ten biggest clonotypes.

Beyond this particular receptor, the publication reports: Participants were mostly white British, with more females than males. The authors suggested clonal diversity may have been underestimated. CD4 TCRs associated with the vaccine covered the entire spike protein, and the dominant responses were in regions 160-218 and 743-854. Only a handful of AZD1222 recipients were SARS-CoV-2 seropositive at baseline, limiting conclusions about previously exposed vaccinees. Because no samples from the day 14 peak response were available, repertoires could be characterized only after the peak T cell response. Reportedly, almost half of the unique spike-specific TCRs recognized epitopes lying outside the regions that are mutated in the B.1.351 and B.1.1.7 variants. Spike-specific TCR breadth and depth rose significantly after two AZD1222 doses compared with day 0 and with MenACWY recipients. The 56-69-year group was small, and its depth increase did not reach significance, likely because of low power.

The germline V end is reduced by 3 bases and the J end by 1 base; junction bases left unmatched: 5. Taken from cysteine to phenylalanine, the CDR3 has 15 residues. The only DNA kept is the CDR3, 45 bases in frame from the first base. Sequences SGDLS (CDR1) and YYNGEE (CDR2) are obtained from the germline V gene. The chain was built from TRBV9 and TRBJ1-2; 8 bases in between match TRBD1. This TCR was sampled from an adult who received the AZD1222 COVID-19 vaccine. The specimen was peripheral blood, collected 28 days after the second AZD1222 dose. The CDR3 region reads CASSATTGDNYGYTF. The nucleotide sequence reads TGTGCCAGCAGCGCCACGACAGGGGATAACTATGGCTACACCTTC.